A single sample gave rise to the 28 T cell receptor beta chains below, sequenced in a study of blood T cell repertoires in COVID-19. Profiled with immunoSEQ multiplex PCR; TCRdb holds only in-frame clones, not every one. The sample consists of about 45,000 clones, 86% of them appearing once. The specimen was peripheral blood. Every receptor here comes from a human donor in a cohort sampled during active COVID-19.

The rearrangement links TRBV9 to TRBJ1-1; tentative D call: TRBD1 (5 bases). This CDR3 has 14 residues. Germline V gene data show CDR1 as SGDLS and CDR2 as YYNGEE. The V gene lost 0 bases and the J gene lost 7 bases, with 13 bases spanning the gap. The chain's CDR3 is CASSVDVGGVEAFF. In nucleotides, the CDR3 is TGTGCCAGCAGCGTAGATGTTGGAGGGGTTGAAGCTTTCTTT.

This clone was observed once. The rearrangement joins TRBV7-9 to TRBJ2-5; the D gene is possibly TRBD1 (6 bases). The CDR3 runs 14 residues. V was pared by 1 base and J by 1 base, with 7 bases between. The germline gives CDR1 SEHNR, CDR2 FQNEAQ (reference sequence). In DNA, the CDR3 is TGTGCCAGCAGCTTAGTCAGGGGCCAAGAGACCCAGTACTTC. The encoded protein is CASSLVRGQETQYF.

The CDR3 coding sequence is TGTGCCAGCAGTAGGGACAGAAGTTTGAACACTGAAGCTTTCTTT. This translates into CASSRDRSLNTEAFF. The chain is built from TRBV5-4 and TRBJ1-1; 7 nucleotides agree with TRBD1. With V trimmed by 5 bases and J by 0 bases, 7 bases remained unmatched. Germline V CDR1 and CDR2: SGHNT, YYREEE (reference sequence). CDR3 size: 15 residues. Based on the CDR3 plus reference TRBV5-4 and TRBJ1-1, the full variable domain is ETGVTQSPTHLIKTRGQQVTLRCSSQSGHNTVSWYQQALGQGPQFIFQYYREEENGRGNFPPRFSGLQFPNYSSELNVNALELDDSALYLCASSRDRSLNTEAFFGQGTRLTVV.

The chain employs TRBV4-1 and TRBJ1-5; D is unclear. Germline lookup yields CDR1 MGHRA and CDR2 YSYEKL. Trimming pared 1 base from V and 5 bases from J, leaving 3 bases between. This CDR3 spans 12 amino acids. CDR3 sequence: CASSQVDQPQHF. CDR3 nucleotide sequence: TGCGCCAGCAGCCAAGTCGATCAGCCCCAGCATTTT.

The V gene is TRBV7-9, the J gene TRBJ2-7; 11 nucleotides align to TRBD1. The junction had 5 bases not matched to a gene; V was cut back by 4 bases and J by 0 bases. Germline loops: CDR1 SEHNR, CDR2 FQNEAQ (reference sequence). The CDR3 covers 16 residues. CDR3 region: CASSSSGTGGSYEQYF. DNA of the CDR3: TGTGCCAGCAGCTCTTCCGGGACAGGGGGCTCCTACGAGCAGTACTTC.

CDR3 in DNA: TGTGCCAGCAGCCAAGATACAAGAGGGGAGCTGTTTTTT. As protein: CASSQDTRGELFF. The rearrangement joins TRBV4-2 to TRBJ2-2; D is unresolved. Per germline, CDR1 LGHNA and CDR2 YNFKEQ. The CDR3 extends over 13 amino acids. Trimming left V 0 bases short and J 8 bases short, with 7 bases between.

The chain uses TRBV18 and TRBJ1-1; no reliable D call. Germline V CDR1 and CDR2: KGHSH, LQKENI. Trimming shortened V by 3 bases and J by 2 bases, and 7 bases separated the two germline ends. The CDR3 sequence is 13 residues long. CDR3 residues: CASSPKPNTEAFF. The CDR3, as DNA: TGTGCCAGCTCACCGAAGCCCAACACTGAAGCTTTCTTT.

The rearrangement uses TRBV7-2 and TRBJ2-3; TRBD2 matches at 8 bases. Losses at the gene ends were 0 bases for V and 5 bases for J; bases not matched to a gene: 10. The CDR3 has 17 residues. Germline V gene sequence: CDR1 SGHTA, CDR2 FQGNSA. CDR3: CASSLAGSGGLVDTQYF. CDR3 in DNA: TGTGCCAGCAGCTTAGCGGGGTCGGGGGGGTTGGTAGATACGCAGTATTTT. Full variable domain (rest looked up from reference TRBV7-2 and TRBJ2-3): GAGVSQSPSNKVTEKGKDVELRCDPISGHTALYWYRQSLGQGLEFLIYFQGNSAPDKSGLPSDRFSAERTGGSVSTLTIQRTQQEDSAVYLCASSLAGSGGLVDTQYFGPGTRLTVL.

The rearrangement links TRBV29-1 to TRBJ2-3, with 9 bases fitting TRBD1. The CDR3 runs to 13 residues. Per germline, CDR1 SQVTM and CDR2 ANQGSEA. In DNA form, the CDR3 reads TGCAGGGCAGAGGGACAGGGTAGGCAGACGCAGTATTTT. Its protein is CRAEGQGRQTQYF.

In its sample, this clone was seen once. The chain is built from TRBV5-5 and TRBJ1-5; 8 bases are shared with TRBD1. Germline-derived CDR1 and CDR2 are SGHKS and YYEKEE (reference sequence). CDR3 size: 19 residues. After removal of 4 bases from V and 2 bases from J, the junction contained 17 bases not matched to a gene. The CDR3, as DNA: TGTGCCAGCAGCCCAACTCGACGGACAGGGTCCGATGGCAATCAGCCCCAGCATTTT. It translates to CASSPTRRTGSDGNQPQHF.

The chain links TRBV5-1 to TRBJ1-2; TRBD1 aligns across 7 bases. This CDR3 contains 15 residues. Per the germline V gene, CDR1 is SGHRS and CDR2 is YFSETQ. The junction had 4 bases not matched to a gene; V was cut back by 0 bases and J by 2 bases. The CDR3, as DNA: TGCGCCAGCAGCTTGGAAGGGGGCACCAACTATGGCTACACCTTC. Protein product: CASSLEGGTNYGYTF.

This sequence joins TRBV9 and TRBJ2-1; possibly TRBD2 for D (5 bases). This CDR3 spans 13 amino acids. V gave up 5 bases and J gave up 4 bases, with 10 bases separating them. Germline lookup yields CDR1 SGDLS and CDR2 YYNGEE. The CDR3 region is CASSWTGYNEQFF. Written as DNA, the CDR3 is TGTGCCAGCAGTTGGACGGGATACAATGAGCAGTTCTTC.

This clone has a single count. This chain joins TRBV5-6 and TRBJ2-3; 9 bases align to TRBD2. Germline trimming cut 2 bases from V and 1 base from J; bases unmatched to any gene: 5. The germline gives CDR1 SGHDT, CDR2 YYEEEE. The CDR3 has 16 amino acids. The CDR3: CASSLSGGSRTDTQYF. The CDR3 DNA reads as TGTGCCAGCAGCTTAAGCGGGGGGTCCCGCACAGATACGCAGTATTTT.

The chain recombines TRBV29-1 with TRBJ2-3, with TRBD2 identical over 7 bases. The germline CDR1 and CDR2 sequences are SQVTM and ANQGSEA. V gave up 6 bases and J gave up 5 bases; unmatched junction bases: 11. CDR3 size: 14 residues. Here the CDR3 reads CSVRTSGTGDTQYF. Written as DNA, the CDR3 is TGCAGCGTGAGGACCAGCGGGACGGGAGATACGCAGTATTTT.

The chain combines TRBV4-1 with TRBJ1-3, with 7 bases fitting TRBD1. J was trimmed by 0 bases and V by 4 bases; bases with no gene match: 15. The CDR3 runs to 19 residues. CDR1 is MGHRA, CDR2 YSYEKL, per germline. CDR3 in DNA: TGCGCCAGCAGCCTAAACTTTCTTCCGGGACAGAGCTCTGGAAACACCATATATTTT. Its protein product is CASSLNFLPGQSSGNTIYF.

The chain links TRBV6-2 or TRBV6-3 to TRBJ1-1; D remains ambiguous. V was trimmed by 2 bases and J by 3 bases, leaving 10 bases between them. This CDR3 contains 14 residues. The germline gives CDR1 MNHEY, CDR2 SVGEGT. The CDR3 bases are TGTGCCAGCAGTTACCCCCAGGTCTACACTGAAGCTTTCTTT. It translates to CASSYPQVYTEAFF.

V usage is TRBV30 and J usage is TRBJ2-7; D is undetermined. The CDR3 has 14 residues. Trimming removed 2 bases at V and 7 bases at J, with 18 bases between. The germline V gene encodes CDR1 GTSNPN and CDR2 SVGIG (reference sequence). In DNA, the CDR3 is TGTGCCTGGAGTAAGGCGTCCAACTCCGGGGAGCAGTACTTC. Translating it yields CAWSKASNSGEQYF.

Written as DNA, the CDR3 is TGTGCCAGCTCACGTGGACAGGCAAACACCGGGGAGCTGTTTTTT. It codes for CASSRGQANTGELFF. The J gene is TRBJ2-2, the V gene TRBV18; 7 bases agree with TRBD1. Losses at the gene ends were 4 bases for V and 2 bases for J; bases not matched to a gene: 4. The germline V gene encodes CDR1 KGHSH and CDR2 LQKENI. The CDR3 has 15 amino acids.

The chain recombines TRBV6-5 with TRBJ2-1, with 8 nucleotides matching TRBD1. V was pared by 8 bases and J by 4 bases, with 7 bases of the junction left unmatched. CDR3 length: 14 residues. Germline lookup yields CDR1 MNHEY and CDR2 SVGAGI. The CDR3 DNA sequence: TGTGCCAGCCAGGACAGGGTTGTGTACAATGAGCAGTTCTTC. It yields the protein CASQDRVVYNEQFF.

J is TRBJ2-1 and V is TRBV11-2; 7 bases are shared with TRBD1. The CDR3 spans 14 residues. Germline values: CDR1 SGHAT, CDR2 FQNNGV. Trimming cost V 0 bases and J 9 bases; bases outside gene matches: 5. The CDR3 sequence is CASSLEGGLGEQFF. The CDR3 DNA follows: TGTGCCAGCAGCTTAGAAGGGGGCCTGGGTGAGCAGTTCTTC.

CDR3 sequence reads: CASSEARNTEAFF. DNA of the CDR3: TGTGCCAGCAGTGAAGCTCGGAACACTGAAGCTTTCTTT. V and J are TRBV6-1 and TRBJ1-1; D unclear. The CDR3 has 13 residues. The germline gives CDR1 MNHNS, CDR2 SASEGT. V was shortened by 0 bases and J by 1 base, with 3 bases between the two germline ends.

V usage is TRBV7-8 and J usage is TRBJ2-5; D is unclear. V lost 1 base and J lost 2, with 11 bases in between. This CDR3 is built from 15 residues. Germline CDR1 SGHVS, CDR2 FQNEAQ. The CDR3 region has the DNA TGTGCCAGCAGCTTAGTACGAGCGCCTCAAGAGACCCAGTACTTC. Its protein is CASSLVRAPQETQYF.

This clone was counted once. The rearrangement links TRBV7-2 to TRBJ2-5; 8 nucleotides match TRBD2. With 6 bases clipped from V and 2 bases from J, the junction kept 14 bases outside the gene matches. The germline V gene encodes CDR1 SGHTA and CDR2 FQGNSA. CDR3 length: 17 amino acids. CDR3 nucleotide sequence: TGTGCCAGCAGTCGACGATCCAGCGGGGGAACACAAGAGACCCAGTACTTC. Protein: CASSRRSSGGTQETQYF.

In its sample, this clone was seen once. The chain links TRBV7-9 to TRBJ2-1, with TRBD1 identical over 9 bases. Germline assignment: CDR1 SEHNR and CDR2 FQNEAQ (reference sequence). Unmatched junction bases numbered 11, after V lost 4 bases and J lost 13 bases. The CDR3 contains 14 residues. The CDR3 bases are TGTGCCAGCAGCTCACAGGGGGCGTCTGAACATCAGTTCTTC. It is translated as CASSSQGASEHQFF. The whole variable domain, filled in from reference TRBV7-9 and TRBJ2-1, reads DTGVSQNPRHKITKRGQNVTFRCDPISEHNRLYWYRQTLGQGPEFLTYFQNEAQLEKSRLLSDRFSAERPKGSFSTLEIQRTEQGDSAMYLCASSSQGASEHQFFGPGTRLTVL.

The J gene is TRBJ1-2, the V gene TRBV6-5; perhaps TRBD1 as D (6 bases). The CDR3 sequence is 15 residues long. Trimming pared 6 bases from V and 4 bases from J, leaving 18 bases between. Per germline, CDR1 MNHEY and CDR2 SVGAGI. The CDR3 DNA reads TGTGCCAGCAGCAGGGAGGGGGACCGACTCTATGGCTACACCTTC. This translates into CASSREGDRLYGYTF.

The CDR3 region has the DNA TGTGCCAGCAGTGAAGGTATCACTGAAGCTTTCTTT. Translated, it gives CASSEGITEAFF. The chain is built from TRBV2 and TRBJ1-1; D gene unclear. This CDR3 has 12 amino acids. CDR1 and CDR2 from the germline V gene are SNHLY and FYNNEI. Trimming took 1 base from V and 4 from J, leaving 4 bases between them.

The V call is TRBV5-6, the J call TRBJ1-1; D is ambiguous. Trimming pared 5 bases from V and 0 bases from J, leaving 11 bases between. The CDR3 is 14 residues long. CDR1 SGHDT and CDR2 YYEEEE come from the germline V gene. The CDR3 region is CASRAGVMNTEAFF. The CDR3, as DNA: TGTGCCAGCAGAGCGGGTGTCATGAACACTGAAGCTTTCTTT.

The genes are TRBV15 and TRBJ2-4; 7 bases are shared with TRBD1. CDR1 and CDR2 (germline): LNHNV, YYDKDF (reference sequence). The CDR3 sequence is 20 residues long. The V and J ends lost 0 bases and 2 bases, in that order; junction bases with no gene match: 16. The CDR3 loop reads CATSRDNFATGVGSKNIQYF. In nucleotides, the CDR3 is TGTGCCACCAGCAGAGACAACTTTGCTACAGGGGTCGGTTCCAAAAACATTCAGTACTTC. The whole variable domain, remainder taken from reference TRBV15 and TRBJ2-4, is DAMVIQNPRYQVTQFGKPVTLSCSQTLNHNVMYWYQQKSSQAPKLLFHYYDKDFNNEADTPDNFQSRRPNTSFCFLDIRSPGLGDTAMYLCATSRDNFATGVGSKNIQYFGAGTRLSVL.